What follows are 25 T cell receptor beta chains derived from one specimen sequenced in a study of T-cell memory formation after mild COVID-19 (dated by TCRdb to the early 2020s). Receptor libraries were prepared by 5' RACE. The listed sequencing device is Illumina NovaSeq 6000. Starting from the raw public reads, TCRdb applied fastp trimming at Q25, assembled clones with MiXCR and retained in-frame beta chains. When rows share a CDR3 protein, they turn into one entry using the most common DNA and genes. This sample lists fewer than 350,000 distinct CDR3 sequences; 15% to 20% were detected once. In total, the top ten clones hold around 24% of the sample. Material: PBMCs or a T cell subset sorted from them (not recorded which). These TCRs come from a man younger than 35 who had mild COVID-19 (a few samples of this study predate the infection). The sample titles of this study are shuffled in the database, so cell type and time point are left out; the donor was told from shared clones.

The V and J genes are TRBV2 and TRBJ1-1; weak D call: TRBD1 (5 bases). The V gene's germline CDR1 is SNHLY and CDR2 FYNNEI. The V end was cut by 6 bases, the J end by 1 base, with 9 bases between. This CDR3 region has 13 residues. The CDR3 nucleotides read TGTGCCAGCAGCTGGACAACGAACACTGAAGCTTTCTTT. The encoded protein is CASSWTTNTEAFF.

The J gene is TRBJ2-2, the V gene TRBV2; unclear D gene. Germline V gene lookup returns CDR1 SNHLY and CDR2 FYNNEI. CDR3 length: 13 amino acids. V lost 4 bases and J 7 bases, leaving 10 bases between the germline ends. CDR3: CASSVTVGGELFF. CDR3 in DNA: TGTGCCAGCAGTGTCACGGTTGGCGGGGAGCTGTTTTTT.

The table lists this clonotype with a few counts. The DNA for the CDR3 is TGTGCCAGCAGCGTTGGGGGCAACGGCTACGAGCAGTACTTC. Encoded protein: CASSVGGNGYEQYF. The genes are TRBV9 and TRBJ2-7; TRBD1 is a possible D gene (6 bases). The CDR3 loop spans 14 amino acids. Looked up from germline, CDR1 is SGDLS and CDR2 is YYNGEE. Trimming removed 2 bases at V and 3 bases at J, with 12 bases between.

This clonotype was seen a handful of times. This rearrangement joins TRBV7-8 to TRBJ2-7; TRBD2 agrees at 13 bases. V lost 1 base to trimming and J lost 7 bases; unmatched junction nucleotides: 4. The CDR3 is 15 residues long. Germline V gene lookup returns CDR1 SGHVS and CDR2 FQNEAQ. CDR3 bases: TGTGCCAGCAGCTTAGTGGGACTAGCGGGGAGGGAGCAGTACTTC. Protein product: CASSLVGLAGREQYF.

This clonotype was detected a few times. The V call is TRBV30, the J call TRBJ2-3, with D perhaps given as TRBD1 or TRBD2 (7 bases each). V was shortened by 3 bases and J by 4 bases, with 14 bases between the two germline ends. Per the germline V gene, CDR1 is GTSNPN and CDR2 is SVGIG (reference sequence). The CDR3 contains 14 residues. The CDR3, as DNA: TGTGCCTGGAGACCGACAGGGAGGGCAGATACGCAGTATTTT. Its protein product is CAWRPTGRADTQYF.

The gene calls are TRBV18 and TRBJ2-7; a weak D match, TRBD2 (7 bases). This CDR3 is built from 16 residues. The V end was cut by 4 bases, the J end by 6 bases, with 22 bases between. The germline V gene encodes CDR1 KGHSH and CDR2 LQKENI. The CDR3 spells CASSRWGGTSGSEQYF. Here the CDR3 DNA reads TGTGCCAGCTCACGGTGGGGGGGCACTTCTGGCTCCGAGCAGTACTTC. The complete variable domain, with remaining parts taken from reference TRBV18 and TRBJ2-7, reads NAGVMQNPRHLVRRRGQEARLRCSPMKGHSHVYWYRQLPEEGLKFMVYLQKENIIDESGMPKERFSAEFPKEGPSILRIQQVVRGDSAAYFCASSRWGGTSGSEQYFGPGTRLTVT.

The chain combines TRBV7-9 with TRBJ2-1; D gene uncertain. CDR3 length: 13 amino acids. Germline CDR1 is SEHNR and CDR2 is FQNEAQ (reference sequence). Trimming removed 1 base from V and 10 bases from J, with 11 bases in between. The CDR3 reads CASSLVDGLEQFF. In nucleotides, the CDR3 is TGTGCCAGCAGCTTAGTGGACGGGTTAGAGCAGTTCTTC.

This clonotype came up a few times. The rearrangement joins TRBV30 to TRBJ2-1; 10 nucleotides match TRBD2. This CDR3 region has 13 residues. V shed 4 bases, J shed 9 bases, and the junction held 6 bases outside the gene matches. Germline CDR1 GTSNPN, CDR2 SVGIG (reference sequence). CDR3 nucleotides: TGTGCCTGGAATAGCGGGGGGCGGATTGAGCAGTTCTTC. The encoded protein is CAWNSGGRIEQFF. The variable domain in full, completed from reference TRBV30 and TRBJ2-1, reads SQTIHQWPATLVQPVGSPLSLECTVEGTSNPNLYWYRQAAGRGLQLLFYSVGIGQISSEVPQNLSASRPQDRQFILSSKKLLLSDSGFYLCAWNSGGRIEQFFGPGTRLTVL.

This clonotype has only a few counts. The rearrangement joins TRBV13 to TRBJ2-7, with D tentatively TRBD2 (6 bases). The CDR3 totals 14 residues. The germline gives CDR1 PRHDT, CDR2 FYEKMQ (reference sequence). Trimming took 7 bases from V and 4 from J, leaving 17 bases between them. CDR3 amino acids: CASTRTGLLYEQYF. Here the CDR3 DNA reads TGTGCCAGCACCAGAACCGGACTACTTTACGAGCAGTACTTC.

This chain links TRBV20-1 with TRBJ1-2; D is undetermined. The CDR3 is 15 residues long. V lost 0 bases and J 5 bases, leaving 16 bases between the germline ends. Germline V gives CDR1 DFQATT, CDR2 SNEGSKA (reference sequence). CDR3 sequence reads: CSARDPAEINYGYTF. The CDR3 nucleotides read TGCAGTGCTAGAGATCCGGCAGAGATCAATTATGGCTACACCTTC.

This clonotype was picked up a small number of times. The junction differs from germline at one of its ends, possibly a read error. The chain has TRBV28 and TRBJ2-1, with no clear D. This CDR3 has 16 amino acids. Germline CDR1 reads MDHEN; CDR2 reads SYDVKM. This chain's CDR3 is CASRPTGLTSHNEQFF. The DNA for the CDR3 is TGTGCCAGCAGACCCACGGGCCTGACCTCCCACAATGAGCAGTTCTTC.

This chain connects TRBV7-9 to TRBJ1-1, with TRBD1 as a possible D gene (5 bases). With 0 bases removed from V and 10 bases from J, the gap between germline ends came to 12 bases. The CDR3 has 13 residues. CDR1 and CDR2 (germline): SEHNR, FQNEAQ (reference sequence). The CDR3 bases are TGTGCCAGCAGCTTAGCGAGGGGTCCAGGAGCTTTCTTT. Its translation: CASSLARGPGAFF.

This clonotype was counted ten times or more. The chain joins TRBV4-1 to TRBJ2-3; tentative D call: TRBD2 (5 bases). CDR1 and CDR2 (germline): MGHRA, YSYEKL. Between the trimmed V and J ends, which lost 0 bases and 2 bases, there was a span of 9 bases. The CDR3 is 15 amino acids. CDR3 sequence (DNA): TGCGCCAGCAGCCAAGATCGACTACTCACAGATACGCAGTATTTT. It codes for CASSQDRLLTDTQYF.

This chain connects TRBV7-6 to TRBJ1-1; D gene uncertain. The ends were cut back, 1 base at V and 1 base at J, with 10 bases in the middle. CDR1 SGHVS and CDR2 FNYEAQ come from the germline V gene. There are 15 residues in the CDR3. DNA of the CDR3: TGTGCCAGCAGCTTAGTAAGGAGTTGGAACACTGAAGCTTTCTTT. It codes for CASSLVRSWNTEAFF.

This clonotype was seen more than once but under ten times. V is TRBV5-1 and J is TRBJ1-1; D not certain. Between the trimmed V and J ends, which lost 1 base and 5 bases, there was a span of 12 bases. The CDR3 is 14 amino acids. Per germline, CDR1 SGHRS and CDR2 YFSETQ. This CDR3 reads CASSLNSQGTEAFF. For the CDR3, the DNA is TGCGCCAGCAGCTTGAACAGCCAAGGGACTGAAGCTTTCTTT. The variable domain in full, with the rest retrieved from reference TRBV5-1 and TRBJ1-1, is KAGVTQTPRYLIKTRGQQVTLSCSPISGHRSVSWYQQTPGQGLQFLFEYFSETQRNKGNFPGRFSGRQFSNSRSEMNVSTLELGDSALYLCASSLNSQGTEAFFGQGTRLTVV.

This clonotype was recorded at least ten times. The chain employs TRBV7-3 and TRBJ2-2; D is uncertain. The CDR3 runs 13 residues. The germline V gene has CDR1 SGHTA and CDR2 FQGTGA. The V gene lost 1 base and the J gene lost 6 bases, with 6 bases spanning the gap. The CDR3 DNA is TGTGCCAGCAGCTTAAACGTTGCCGGGGAGCTGTTTTTT. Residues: CASSLNVAGELFF.

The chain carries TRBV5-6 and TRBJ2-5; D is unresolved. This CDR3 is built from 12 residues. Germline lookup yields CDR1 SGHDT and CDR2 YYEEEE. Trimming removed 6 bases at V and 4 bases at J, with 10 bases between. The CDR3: CASTIGRETQYF. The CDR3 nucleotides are TGTGCCAGCACGATTGGCAGAGAGACCCAGTACTTC.

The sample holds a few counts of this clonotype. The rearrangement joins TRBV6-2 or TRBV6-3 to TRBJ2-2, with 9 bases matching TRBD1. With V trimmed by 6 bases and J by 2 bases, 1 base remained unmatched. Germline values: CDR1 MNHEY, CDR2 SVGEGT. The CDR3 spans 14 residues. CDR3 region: CASRQGANTGELFF. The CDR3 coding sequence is TGTGCCAGCAGACAGGGGGCCAACACCGGGGAGCTGTTTTTT.

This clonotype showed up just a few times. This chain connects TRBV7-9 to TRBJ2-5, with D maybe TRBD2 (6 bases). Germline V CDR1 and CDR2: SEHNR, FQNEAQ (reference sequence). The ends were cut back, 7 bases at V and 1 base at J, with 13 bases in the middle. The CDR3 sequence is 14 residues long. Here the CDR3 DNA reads TGTGCCAGCACCTCTCGACTAGTCCAAGAGACCCAGTACTTC. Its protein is CASTSRLVQETQYF.

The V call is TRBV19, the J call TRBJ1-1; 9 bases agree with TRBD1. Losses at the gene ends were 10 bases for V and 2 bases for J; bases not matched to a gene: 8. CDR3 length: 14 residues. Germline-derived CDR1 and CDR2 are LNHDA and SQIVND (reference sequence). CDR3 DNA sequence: TGTGCCACCTCTTCGACAGGGGGTAACACTGAAGCTTTCTTT. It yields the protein CATSSTGGNTEAFF.

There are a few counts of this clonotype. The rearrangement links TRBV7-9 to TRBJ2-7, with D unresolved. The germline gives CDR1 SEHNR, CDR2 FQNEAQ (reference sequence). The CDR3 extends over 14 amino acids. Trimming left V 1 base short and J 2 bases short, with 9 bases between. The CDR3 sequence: CASSLVGSAYEQYV. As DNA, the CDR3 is TGTGCCAGCAGCTTAGTTGGCAGTGCCTACGAGCAGTACGTC.

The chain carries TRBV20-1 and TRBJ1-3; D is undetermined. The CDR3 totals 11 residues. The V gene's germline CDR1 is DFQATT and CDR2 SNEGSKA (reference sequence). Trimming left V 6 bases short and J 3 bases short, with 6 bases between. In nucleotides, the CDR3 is TGCAGTGCGCCCTTTGGAAACACCATATATTTT. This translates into CSAPFGNTIYF.

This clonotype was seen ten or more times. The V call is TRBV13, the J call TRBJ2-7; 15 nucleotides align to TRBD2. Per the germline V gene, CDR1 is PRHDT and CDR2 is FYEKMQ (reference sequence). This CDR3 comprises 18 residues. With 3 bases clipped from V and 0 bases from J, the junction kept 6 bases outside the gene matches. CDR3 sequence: CASSFSGLAGGRSYEQYF. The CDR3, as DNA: TGTGCCAGCAGCTTCTCCGGACTAGCGGGGGGGCGCTCCTACGAGCAGTACTTC.

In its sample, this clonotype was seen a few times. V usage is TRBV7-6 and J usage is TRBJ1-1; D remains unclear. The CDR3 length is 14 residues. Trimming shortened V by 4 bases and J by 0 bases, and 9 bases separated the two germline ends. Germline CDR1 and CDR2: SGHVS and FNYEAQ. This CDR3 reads CASSSGSLNTEAFF. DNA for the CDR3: TGTGCCAGCAGCTCAGGTTCTTTGAACACTGAAGCTTTCTTT.

In DNA form, the CDR3 reads TGCAGTGCTCCTAGATTATCGGGCTACACCTTC. The encoded protein is CSAPRLSGYTF. The chain uses TRBV20-1 and TRBJ1-2; no reliable D call. This CDR3 spans 11 amino acids. Germline values: CDR1 DFQATT, CDR2 SNEGSKA (reference sequence). Deletions cut 5 bases from V and 8 bases from J, with 12 bases between.